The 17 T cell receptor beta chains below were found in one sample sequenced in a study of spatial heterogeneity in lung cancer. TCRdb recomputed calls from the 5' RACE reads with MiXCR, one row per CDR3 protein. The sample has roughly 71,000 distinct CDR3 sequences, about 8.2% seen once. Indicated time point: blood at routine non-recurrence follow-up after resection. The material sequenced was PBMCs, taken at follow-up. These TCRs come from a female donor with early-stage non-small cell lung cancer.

In nucleotides, the CDR3 is TGTGCCAGCATTGGGGGATCCGGCAATTCACCCCTCCACTTT. Protein: CASIGGSGNSPLHF. The rearrangement links TRBV28 to TRBJ1-6; D may be TRBD1 (5 bases). Trimming shortened V by 7 bases and J by 7 bases, and 14 bases separated the two germline ends. The CDR3 consists of 14 residues. Germline lookup yields CDR1 MDHEN and CDR2 SYDVKM.

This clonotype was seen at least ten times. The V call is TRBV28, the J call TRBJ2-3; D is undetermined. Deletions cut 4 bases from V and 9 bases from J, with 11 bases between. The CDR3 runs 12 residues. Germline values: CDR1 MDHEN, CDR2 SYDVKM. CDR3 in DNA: TGTGCCAGCAGTTCCGGGTCTAAAACGCAGTATTTT. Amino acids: CASSSGSKTQYF.

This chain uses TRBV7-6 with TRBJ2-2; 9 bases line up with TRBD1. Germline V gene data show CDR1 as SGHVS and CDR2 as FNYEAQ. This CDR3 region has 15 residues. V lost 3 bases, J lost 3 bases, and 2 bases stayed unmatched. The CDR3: CASSLGQGYTGELFF. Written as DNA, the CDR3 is TGTGCCAGCAGCTTGGGACAGGGATACACCGGGGAGCTGTTTTTT.

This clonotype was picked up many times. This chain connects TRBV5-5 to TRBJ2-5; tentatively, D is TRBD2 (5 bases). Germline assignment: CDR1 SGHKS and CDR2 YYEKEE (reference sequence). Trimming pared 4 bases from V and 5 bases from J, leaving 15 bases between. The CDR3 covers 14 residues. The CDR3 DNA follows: TGTGCCAGCAGCCAGGAGGAAGCGGCGGAGACCCAGTACTTC. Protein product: CASSQEEAAETQYF.

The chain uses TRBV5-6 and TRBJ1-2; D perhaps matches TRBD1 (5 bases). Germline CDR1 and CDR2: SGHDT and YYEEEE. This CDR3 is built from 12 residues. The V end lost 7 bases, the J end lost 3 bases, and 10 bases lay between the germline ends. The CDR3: CASSREYYGYTF. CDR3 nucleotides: TGTGCCAGCTCCAGGGAATACTATGGCTACACCTTC.

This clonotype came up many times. The CDR3 DNA sequence: TGTGCCAGCAGCTTACTGGTTTCTGCAACTAATGAAAAACTGTTTTTT. Its protein is CASSLLVSATNEKLFF. V gene TRBV7-8 combines with J gene TRBJ1-4; D call uncertain. V was clipped by 2 bases and J by 0 bases, with 10 bases between them. Germline V gives CDR1 SGHVS, CDR2 FQNEAQ. The CDR3 runs to 16 residues.

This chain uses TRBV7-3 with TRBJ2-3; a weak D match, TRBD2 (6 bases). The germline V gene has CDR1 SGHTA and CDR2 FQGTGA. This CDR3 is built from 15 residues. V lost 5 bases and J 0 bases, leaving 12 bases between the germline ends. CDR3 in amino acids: CASSPLAESTDTQYF. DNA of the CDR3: TGTGCCAGCAGCCCCTTAGCGGAGAGCACAGATACGCAGTATTTT.

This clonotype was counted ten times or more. Written as DNA, the CDR3 is TGCAGTGCTAGAGTTAGGGTGGTAGCGGGAACAGATACGCAGTATTTT. Its protein product is CSARVRVVAGTDTQYF. This chain links TRBV20-1 with TRBJ2-3, with 8 bases fitting TRBD2. This CDR3 contains 16 residues. Per germline, CDR1 DFQATT and CDR2 SNEGSKA (reference sequence). The ends lost 1 base at V and 3 bases at J; junction bases unmatched: 9.

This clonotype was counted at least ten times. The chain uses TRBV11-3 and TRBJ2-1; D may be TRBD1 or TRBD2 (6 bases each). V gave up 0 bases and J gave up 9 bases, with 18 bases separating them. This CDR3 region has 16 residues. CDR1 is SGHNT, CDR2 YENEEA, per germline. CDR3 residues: CASSLEGSGARSEQFF. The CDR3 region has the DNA TGTGCCAGCAGCTTAGAAGGGTCGGGGGCGCGGAGTGAGCAGTTCTTC.

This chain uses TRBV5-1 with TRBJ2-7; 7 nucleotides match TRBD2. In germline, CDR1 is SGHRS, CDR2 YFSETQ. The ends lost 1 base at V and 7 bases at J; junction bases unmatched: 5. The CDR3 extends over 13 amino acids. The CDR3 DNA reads TGCGCCAGCAGCTTGAGACTAGCTACGGAGCAGTACTTC. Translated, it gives CASSLRLATEQYF.

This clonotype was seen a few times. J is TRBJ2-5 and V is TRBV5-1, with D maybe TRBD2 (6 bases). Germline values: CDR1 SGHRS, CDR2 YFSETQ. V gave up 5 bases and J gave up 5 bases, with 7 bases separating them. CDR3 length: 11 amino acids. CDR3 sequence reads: CASREGETQYF. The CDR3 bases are TGCGCCAGCAGGGAGGGCGAGACCCAGTACTTC.

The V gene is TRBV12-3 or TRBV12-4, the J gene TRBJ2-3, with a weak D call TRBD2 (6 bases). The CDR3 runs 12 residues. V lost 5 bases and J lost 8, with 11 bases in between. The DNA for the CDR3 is TGTGCCAGCAGTCAAACAGCGGGTACGCAGTATTTT. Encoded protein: CASSQTAGTQYF.

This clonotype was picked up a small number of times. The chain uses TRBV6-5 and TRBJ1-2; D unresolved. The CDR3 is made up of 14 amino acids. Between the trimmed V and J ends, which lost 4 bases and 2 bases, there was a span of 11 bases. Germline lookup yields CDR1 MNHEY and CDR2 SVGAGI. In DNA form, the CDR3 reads TGTGCCAGCAGTTCTGGGAGCGCCAACTATGGCTACACCTTC. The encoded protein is CASSSGSANYGYTF.

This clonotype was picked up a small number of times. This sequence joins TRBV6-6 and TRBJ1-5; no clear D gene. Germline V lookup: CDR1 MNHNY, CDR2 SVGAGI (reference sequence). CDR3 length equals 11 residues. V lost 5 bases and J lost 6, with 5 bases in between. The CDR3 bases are TGTGCCAGCAGTCGGGGTCAGCCCCAGCATTTT. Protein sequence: CASSRGQPQHF.

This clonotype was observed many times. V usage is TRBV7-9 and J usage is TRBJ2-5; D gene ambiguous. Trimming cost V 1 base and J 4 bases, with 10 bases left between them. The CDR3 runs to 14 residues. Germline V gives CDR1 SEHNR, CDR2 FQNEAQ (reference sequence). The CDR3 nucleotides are TGTGCCAGCAGCTTAGAACCCCTCCCAGAGACCCAGTACTTC. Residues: CASSLEPLPETQYF.

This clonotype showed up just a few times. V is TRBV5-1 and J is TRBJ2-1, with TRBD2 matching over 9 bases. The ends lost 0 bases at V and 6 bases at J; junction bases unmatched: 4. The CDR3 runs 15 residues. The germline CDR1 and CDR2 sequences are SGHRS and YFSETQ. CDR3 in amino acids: CASSLDSGSLNEQFF. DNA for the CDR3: TGCGCCAGCAGCTTGGATAGCGGGAGCCTCAATGAGCAGTTCTTC.

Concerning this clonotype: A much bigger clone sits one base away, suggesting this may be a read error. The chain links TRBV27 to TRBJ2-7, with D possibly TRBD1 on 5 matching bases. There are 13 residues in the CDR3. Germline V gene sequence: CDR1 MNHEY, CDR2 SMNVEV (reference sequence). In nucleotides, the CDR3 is TGTGCCAGCAGTTTACAGGGCTCCCACGAGCAGTACTTC. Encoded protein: CASSLQGSHEQYF.